This passage covers 26 T cell receptor beta chains from one sample sequenced in a study of CD8+ T cells in alopecia areata. cDNA prepared by RNA extraction and subsequent reverse transcription served as the template for sequencing. Clones were sequenced by immunoSEQ multiplex PCR, and TCRdb holds only the in-frame ones, with some missing. The top ten hold approximately 10% of the sample, which has around 200,000 clones, roughly 50% seen once. Treatment defined: oral pan-JAK inhibitor, 5-10 mg twice daily. The starting material was CD8+ T cells sorted from blood, obtained at week 24, from a patient treated with tofacitinib. The receptors derive from a human donor with alopecia areata.

V gene TRBV15 combines with J gene TRBJ2-3; a possible D gene is TRBD1 (5 bases). CDR3 length equals 15 residues. Trimming shortened V by 3 bases and J by 6 bases, and 16 bases separated the two germline ends. Per germline, CDR1 LNHNV and CDR2 YYDKDF (reference sequence). CDR3 in amino acids: CATSSRAPNSDTQYF. CDR3 bases: TGTGCCACCAGCAGCAGGGCTCCTAATTCGGATACGCAGTATTTT.

V usage is TRBV7-6 and J usage is TRBJ1-5, with D perhaps matching TRBD1 (5 bases). Germline lookup yields CDR1 SGHVS and CDR2 FNYEAQ. This CDR3 comprises 13 residues. Trimming cost V 5 bases and J 1 base, with 6 bases left between them. CDR3 sequence: CASSAGSNQPQHF. The CDR3 nucleotides are TGTGCCAGCAGCGCAGGGAGCAATCAGCCCCAGCATTTT.

CDR3 sequence reads: CATQPTGWGTDTQYF. CDR3 DNA sequence: TGTGCCACCCAACCGACAGGGTGGGGCACAGATACGCAGTATTTT. The genes are TRBV6-4 and TRBJ2-3; 7 bases map to TRBD1. Unmatched junction bases numbered 11, after V lost 10 bases and J lost 1 base. The CDR3 loop spans 15 amino acids. Germline CDR1 MRHNA, CDR2 SNTAGT.

The chain employs TRBV13 and TRBJ1-5; no clear D gene. CDR1 is PRHDT, CDR2 FYEKMQ, per germline (reference sequence). The length of the CDR3 is 13 residues. Between the trimmed V and J ends, which lost 11 bases and 1 base, there was a span of 12 bases. The CDR3 DNA reads TGTGCCTCTAGTTCGGGAAGCAATCAGCCCCAGCATTTT. It translates to CASSSGSNQPQHF.

This clone turned up a few times. The chain couples TRBV5-1 to TRBJ2-1; D might be TRBD1 (6 bases). Germline V gene sequence: CDR1 SGHRS, CDR2 YFSETQ. This CDR3 is 15 amino acids long. Trimming stripped 5 bases from V and 1 base from J, with 13 bases between. The CDR3 reads CASSSQQGSYNEQFF. In nucleotides, the CDR3 is TGCGCCAGCAGTTCCCAACAGGGATCCTACAATGAGCAGTTCTTC.

V is TRBV13 and J is TRBJ2-1; a possible D gene is TRBD2 (5 bases). The ends were cut back, 0 bases at V and 7 bases at J, with 13 bases in the middle. Germline CDR1 reads PRHDT; CDR2 reads FYEKMQ (reference sequence). This CDR3 is built from 15 residues. The CDR3, as DNA: TGTGCCAGCAGCTTAGGATTCAGAGGCGGGAATGAGCAGTTCTTC. Translating it yields CASSLGFRGGNEQFF.

V usage is TRBV27 and J usage is TRBJ1-2; D may be TRBD1 (5 bases). Looked up from germline, CDR1 is MNHEY and CDR2 is SMNVEV (reference sequence). The V gene lost 5 bases and the J gene lost 0 bases, with 13 bases spanning the gap. There are 15 residues in the CDR3. CDR3 in amino acids: CASSPQGLANYGYTF. CDR3 bases: TGTGCCAGCAGTCCTCAGGGCTTAGCTAACTATGGCTACACCTTC.

The V and J genes are TRBV12-5 and TRBJ2-7, with D perhaps TRBD2 (5 bases). The ends were cut back, 5 bases at V and 0 bases at J, with 5 bases in the middle. Germline lookup yields CDR1 LGHNT and CDR2 FRNRAP. The CDR3 contains 12 residues. The DNA of the CDR3 is TGTGCTAGTGGTCGGGACTCCTACGAGCAGTACTTC. It encodes CASGRDSYEQYF.

This chain links TRBV30 with TRBJ1-1, with D unclear. Germline assignment: CDR1 GTSNPN and CDR2 SVGIG (reference sequence). Deletions cut 4 bases from V and 1 base from J, with 13 bases between. This CDR3 is 14 amino acids long. CDR3 protein: CAWTTGRPNTEAFF. CDR3 DNA: TGTGCCTGGACAACCGGCAGGCCGAACACTGAAGCTTTCTTT.

V usage is TRBV29-1 and J usage is TRBJ2-7; tentatively, D is TRBD2 (5 bases). Trimming took 1 base from V and 6 from J, leaving 10 bases between them. This CDR3 is built from 12 residues. Germline-derived CDR1 and CDR2 are SQVTM and ANQGSEA. CDR3: CSVEVGVGEQYF. The CDR3 DNA reads as TGCAGCGTTGAAGTGGGAGTGGGCGAGCAGTACTTC.

J is TRBJ2-4 and V is TRBV5-1; D perhaps matches TRBD1 (6 bases). This CDR3 contains 10 residues. CDR1 SGHRS and CDR2 YFSETQ come from the germline V gene. In nucleotides, the CDR3 is TGCTCTCCAGGGACACCCTTTGGATACTTC. Protein product: CSPGTPFGYF.

The chain uses TRBV5-5 and TRBJ2-1, with D hard to call. V lost 0 bases and J lost 10, with 8 bases in between. The germline V gene has CDR1 SGHKS and CDR2 YYEKEE (reference sequence). This CDR3 spans 12 amino acids. CDR3 sequence reads: CASSLGGLEQFF. In DNA form, the CDR3 reads TGTGCCAGCAGCTTGGGCGGTTTGGAGCAGTTCTTC.

The rearrangement uses TRBV25-1 and TRBJ1-2, with D possibly being TRBD1 (6 bases). The CDR3 has 15 residues. The germline gives CDR1 MGHDK, CDR2 SYGVNS. Trimming shortened V by 5 bases and J by 0 bases, and 13 bases separated the two germline ends. CDR3 amino acids: CASSLWDNPNYGYTF. The CDR3 DNA follows: TGTGCCAGCAGTCTCTGGGACAACCCTAACTATGGCTACACCTTC.

Details on this clone: A far larger clone lies a single base away; this is likely a read error. The same CDR3 also results from other DNA sequences found in this sample. This chain connects TRBV7-3 to TRBJ2-6; tentatively, D is TRBD2 (5 bases). CDR3 size: 16 residues. Trimming stripped 5 bases from V and 0 bases from J, with 11 bases between. Germline V gives CDR1 SGHTA, CDR2 FQGTGA. The CDR3 region is CASSQDGSSGANVLTF. In DNA form, the CDR3 reads TGTGCCAGCAGCCAAGATGGGAGCTCTGGGGCCAACGTCCTGACTTTC.

The chain employs TRBV13 and TRBJ1-1; D might be TRBD1 (5 bases). The germline gives CDR1 PRHDT, CDR2 FYEKMQ (reference sequence). The CDR3 contains 13 residues. Trimming left V 5 bases short and J 4 bases short, with 11 bases between. The CDR3, as DNA: TGTGCCAGCAGCCGGGCCGGGGGCACTGAAGCTTTCTTT. Protein sequence: CASSRAGGTEAFF. The entire variable domain, with the rest obtained from reference TRBV13 and TRBJ1-1, is as follows: AAGVIQSPRHLIKEKRETATLKCYPIPRHDTVYWYQQGPGQDPQFLISFYEKMQSDKGSIPDRFSAQQFSDYHSELNMSSLELGDSALYFCASSRAGGTEAFFGQGTRLTVV.

This sequence joins TRBV2 and TRBJ2-7; D unresolved. V shed 5 bases and J shed 2 bases, with 13 bases lying between them. Germline-derived CDR1 and CDR2 are SNHLY and FYNNEI. This CDR3 has 14 residues. CDR3 nucleotide sequence: TGTGCCAGCAGTAATTTGGGCCAGACCTACGAGCAGTACTTC. It codes for CASSNLGQTYEQYF.

This clone came up once. V gene TRBV4-1 combines with J gene TRBJ1-6; D gene ambiguous. Deletions cut 0 bases from V and 10 bases from J, with 13 bases between. This CDR3 is built from 15 residues. In germline, CDR1 is MGHRA, CDR2 YSYEKL. This CDR3 is CASSQEDRDMSPLHF. DNA for the CDR3: TGCGCCAGCAGCCAAGAAGATCGGGATATGTCACCCCTCCACTTT.

The V gene is TRBV4-3, the J gene TRBJ1-2; 7 nucleotides align to TRBD1. Germline CDR1 and CDR2: LGHNA and YSLEER. V trimming: 3 bases; J trimming: 6 bases; junction bases outside the gene matches: 4. This CDR3 is 13 amino acids long. The CDR3 DNA sequence: TGCGCCAGCAGCCACCTGACAGGGAATGGCTACACCTTC. Translating gives CASSHLTGNGYTF.

The sample holds one count of this clone. One junction end does not reproduce the germline sequence, and a read error may be involved. The V gene is TRBV4-2, the J gene TRBJ1-5, with 8 bases matching TRBD1. Germline V gene data show CDR1 as LGHNA and CDR2 as YNFKEQ. This CDR3 comprises 16 residues. This CDR3 is CASSPEQGDSHQPQHF. CDR3 DNA: TGTGCCAGCAGCCCGGAACAGGGGGATAGCCATCAGCCCCAGCATTTT.

The chain recombines TRBV29-1 with TRBJ2-7; 8 nucleotides align to TRBD2. Germline CDR1 and CDR2: SQVTM and ANQGSEA. The V gene end was trimmed by 7 bases and the J gene end by 4 bases; junction bases not matched to a gene: 9. This CDR3 region has 13 residues. The CDR3 protein is CSASGGFDYEQYF. The CDR3 region has the DNA TGCAGCGCATCGGGGGGGTTCGATTACGAGCAGTACTTC.

This sequence joins TRBV7-6 and TRBJ2-7; the match to TRBD2 covers 7 bases. With 5 bases clipped from V and 2 bases from J, the junction kept 6 bases outside the gene matches. The CDR3 is 14 amino acids. Germline V CDR1 and CDR2: SGHVS, FNYEAQ. The CDR3 coding sequence is TGTGCCAGCAGCCCCTCGGGGGGTCCCTACGAGCAGTACTTC. It encodes CASSPSGGPYEQYF.

The chain combines TRBV18 with TRBJ1-4; 8 bases match TRBD1. This CDR3 has 16 amino acids. J was trimmed by 8 bases and V by 3 bases; bases with no gene match: 11. The V gene's germline CDR1 is KGHSH and CDR2 LQKENI. Here the CDR3 reads CASSPTDREVDEKLFF. In nucleotides, the CDR3 is TGTGCCAGCTCACCTACGGACAGGGAAGTAGACGAAAAACTGTTTTTT.

This clone was picked up a small number of times. The rearrangement links TRBV9 to TRBJ2-7, with D perhaps matching TRBD2 (5 bases). Germline values: CDR1 SGDLS, CDR2 YYNGEE. The CDR3 contains 13 residues. Trimming stripped 4 bases from V and 4 bases from J, with 12 bases between. The CDR3: CASSPRDQYEQYF. Here the CDR3 DNA reads TGTGCCAGCAGCCCCCGGGATCAATACGAGCAGTACTTC. The variable domain in full, with the rest retrieved from reference TRBV9 and TRBJ2-7, is DSGVTQTPKHLITATGQRVTLRCSPRSGDLSVYWYQQSLDQGLQFLIQYYNGEERAKGNILERFSAQQFPDLHSELNLSSLELGDSALYFCASSPRDQYEQYFGPGTRLTVT.

The chain is built from TRBV6-5 and TRBJ2-3; D gene uncertain. The CDR3 runs to 16 residues. The germline V gene has CDR1 MNHEY and CDR2 SVGAGI. Trimming pared 2 bases from V and 0 bases from J, leaving 12 bases between. The CDR3 loop reads CASSYEHAASTDTQYF. In nucleotides, the CDR3 is TGTGCCAGCAGTTACGAACACGCGGCTAGCACAGATACGCAGTATTTT.

This sequence joins TRBV9 and TRBJ2-4; 8 bases line up with TRBD1. In germline, CDR1 is SGDLS, CDR2 YYNGEE. Trimming took 4 bases from V and 5 from J; bases not matched to a gene: 5. This CDR3 is built from 14 residues. Here the CDR3 DNA reads TGTGCCAGCAGCCTTGGACAGGGAGAAAACATTCAGTACTTC. Its translation: CASSLGQGENIQYF.

The rearrangement uses TRBV18 and TRBJ2-7, with no clear D. In germline, CDR1 is KGHSH, CDR2 LQKENI. The CDR3 is made up of 13 amino acids. Between the trimmed V and J ends, which lost 4 bases and 3 bases, there was a span of 10 bases. For the CDR3, the DNA is TGTGCCAGCTCACTGGAGACCGACTACGAGCAGTACTTC. Its protein product is CASSLETDYEQYF.